Below, 32 T cell receptor beta chains from the same sample are listed, as sequenced in a study of cytomegalovirus exposure and HLA in healthy donors. 60 Vbeta and 13 Jbeta primers were used in PCR. This table comes from immunoSEQ multiplex PCR, and its TCRdb copy is limited to in-frame clones, with some not included. The sample lists 150,000 to 200,000 clones; 83% were seen once. Sequencing was carried out using PBMCs. These receptor sequences come from a man in his fifties in good health and CMV-seropositive.

This chain uses TRBV5-1 with TRBJ2-1, with 7 bases aligning to TRBD2. Germline lookup yields CDR1 SGHRS and CDR2 YFSETQ. V lost 2 bases, J lost 2 bases, and 4 bases stayed unmatched. This CDR3 is built from 15 residues. The CDR3 bases are TGCGCCAGCAGCTTAGCGGGGTCGACCTACAATGAGCAGTTCTTC. This encodes CASSLAGSTYNEQFF.

The chain is built from TRBV4-1 and TRBJ2-1; TRBD2 might be the D (6 bases). Germline loops: CDR1 MGHRA, CDR2 YSYEKL. This CDR3 is 16 amino acids long. Trimming removed 4 bases at V and 1 base at J, with 14 bases between. CDR3 sequence reads: CASSPIGGRSYNEQFF. In DNA form, the CDR3 reads TGCGCCAGCAGCCCGATCGGGGGACGGTCCTACAATGAGCAGTTCTTC.

The V call is TRBV5-6, the J call TRBJ2-6, with 7 bases aligning to TRBD1. V shed 1 base and J 0 bases; nucleotides not matched to a gene: 1. The CDR3 length is 16 residues. Germline assignment: CDR1 SGHDT and CDR2 YYEEEE. The DNA for the CDR3 is TGTGCCAGCAGCTTGCCAGGGGGCTCTGGGGCCAACGTCCTGACTTTC. Its protein is CASSLPGGSGANVLTF.

The CDR3, as DNA: TGTGCCAGCAGCTTAGACGGCGGGGGGGATTCCTACGAGCAGTACTTC. Encoded protein: CASSLDGGGDSYEQYF. This chain links TRBV7-8 with TRBJ2-7, with TRBD2 matching over 9 bases. The germline gives CDR1 SGHVS, CDR2 FQNEAQ. CDR3 length equals 16 residues. J was trimmed by 1 base and V by 1 base; bases with no gene match: 5.

This chain links TRBV6-1 with TRBJ2-5, with a weak D call TRBD1 (5 bases). V was trimmed by 6 bases and J by 0 bases, leaving 14 bases between them. Germline V lookup: CDR1 MNHNS, CDR2 SASEGT. The CDR3 totals 15 residues. The CDR3 protein is CASSRTYLYQETQYF. DNA for the CDR3: TGTGCCAGCAGCAGGACATACCTGTACCAAGAGACCCAGTACTTC.

This clone was detected only a few times. The J gene is TRBJ2-1, the V gene TRBV7-9, with 7 bases lining up with TRBD2. This CDR3 is built from 14 residues. Germline V gene lookup returns CDR1 SEHNR and CDR2 FQNEAQ (reference sequence). V lost 5 bases and J lost 9; bases outside the gene matches: 10. The CDR3 sequence: CASSTRTRDAEQFF. Here the CDR3 DNA reads TGTGCCAGCAGCACAAGGACTAGGGACGCTGAGCAGTTCTTC.

For the CDR3, the DNA is TGTGCCAGCAGCGTAGGACCCGGGACTAGGGCAGATACGCAGTATTTT. Translating gives CASSVGPGTRADTQYF. The gene calls are TRBV9 and TRBJ2-3; 8 bases fit TRBD2. V was pared by 0 bases and J by 4 bases, with 7 bases of the junction left unmatched. This CDR3 has 16 amino acids. The V gene's germline CDR1 is SGDLS and CDR2 YYNGEE.

A single count supports this clone. The J gene is TRBJ1-5, the V gene TRBV28, with TRBD1 matching 11 bases. V shed 6 bases, J shed 2 bases, and the junction held 9 bases outside the gene matches. The CDR3 length is 17 residues. Germline CDR1 and CDR2: MDHEN and SYDVKM. Here the CDR3 reads CASSPRDRGGGNQPQHF. The CDR3 nucleotides are TGTGCCAGCAGCCCCCGGGACAGGGGGGGAGGCAATCAGCCCCAGCATTTT.

V gene TRBV28 combines with J gene TRBJ1-5, with TRBD1 matching over 7 bases. Unmatched junction bases numbered 9, after V lost 6 bases and J lost 7 bases. There are 14 residues in the CDR3. Germline CDR1 reads MDHEN; CDR2 reads SYDVKM. CDR3 region: CASRPDRAGQPQHF. The CDR3 nucleotides read TGTGCCAGCAGACCCGACAGGGCCGGGCAGCCCCAGCATTTT.

The gene calls are TRBV28 and TRBJ2-7; D might be TRBD2 (5 bases). The V end lost 3 bases, the J end lost 4 bases, and 10 bases lay between the germline ends. CDR3 length: 13 amino acids. Per germline, CDR1 MDHEN and CDR2 SYDVKM. The CDR3 here is CASSFRGLYEQYF. The CDR3 DNA follows: TGTGCCAGCAGTTTTCGAGGACTTTACGAGCAGTACTTC.

This rearrangement joins TRBV4-3 to TRBJ1-4, with D unresolved. This CDR3 spans 13 amino acids. Germline assignment: CDR1 LGHNA and CDR2 YSLEER. V gave up 4 bases and J gave up 0 bases, with 3 bases separating them. The CDR3 sequence: CASSPATNEKLFF. CDR3 sequence (DNA): TGCGCCAGCAGCCCTGCAACTAATGAAAAACTGTTTTTT.

The rearrangement uses TRBV2 and TRBJ1-2; D gene uncertain. This CDR3 comprises 13 residues. Germline CDR1 is SNHLY and CDR2 is FYNNEI. Trimming stripped 8 bases from V and 6 bases from J, with 16 bases between. CDR3 sequence reads: CASLFTVANGYTF. The CDR3 DNA is TGTGCCAGCCTATTCACAGTCGCGAATGGCTACACCTTC. The full variable domain, its missing parts supplied by reference TRBV2 and TRBJ1-2, is EPEVTQTPSHQVTQMGQEVILRCVPISNHLYFYWYRQILGQKVEFLVSFYNNEISEKSEIFDDQFSVERPDGSNFTLKIRSTKLEDSAMYFCASLFTVANGYTFGSGTRLTVV.

The V gene is TRBV6-1, the J gene TRBJ2-7; D unresolved. The ends were cut back, 3 bases at V and 12 bases at J, with 12 bases in the middle. Germline assignment: CDR1 MNHNS and CDR2 SASEGT. CDR3 length: 11 residues. The CDR3 bases are TGTGCCAGCAGTGACCCGTTGAGTTGGTACTTC. As protein: CASSDPLSWYF.

The chain uses TRBV15 and TRBJ2-5; D gene ambiguous. TRBJ2-7 matches the DNA end more closely, so the J call is doubtful. The CDR3 has 13 residues. Germline V lookup: CDR1 LNHNV, CDR2 YYDKDF (reference sequence). The CDR3 DNA reads as TGTGCCACCAGCCCTAGATTCGGTTACGAGCAGTACTTC. Its protein is CATSPRFGYEQYF.

The chain employs TRBV19 and TRBJ2-2, with TRBD1 identical over 8 bases. The V gene end was trimmed by 3 bases and the J gene end by 1 base; junction bases not matched to a gene: 4. The germline CDR1 and CDR2 sequences are LNHDA and SQIVND (reference sequence). The CDR3 runs to 16 residues. CDR3 protein: CASSIQGTGNTGELFF. CDR3 in DNA: TGTGCCAGTAGTATTCAGGGGACAGGGAACACCGGGGAGCTGTTTTTT.

The sample holds a few counts of this clone. The germline gene is not matched at one end of the junction; a read error may be the cause. The J gene is TRBJ1-1, the V gene TRBV6-1; D might be TRBD1 (6 bases). The CDR3 loop spans 11 amino acids. From germline, CDR1 is MNHNS and CDR2 SASEGT. The CDR3 DNA follows: TGTACCAGCACTCCGGACAGAGAAGCTTTCTTT. The encoded protein is CTSTPDREAFF.

In this sample, this clone turned up once. This CDR3 is missing its conserved last phenylalanine or tryptophan, likely due to a read error. CDR3 region: CASSQEPPGEEQYL. The CDR3 region has the DNA TGCGCCAGCAGCCAAGAACCCCCGGGAGAAGAGCAGTACCTC. This chain joins TRBV4-1 and TRBJ2-7; D perhaps matches TRBD2 (6 bases). Germline CDR1 is MGHRA and CDR2 is YSYEKL. Trimming pared 0 bases from V and 7 bases from J, leaving 13 bases between. The CDR3 runs to 14 residues.

The CDR3 spells CASSLERYEQYF. DNA of the CDR3: TGTGCCAGCAGCTTGGAGAGGTACGAGCAGTACTTC. The chain carries TRBV5-4 and TRBJ2-7; D is ambiguous. The CDR3 has 12 amino acids. Trimming removed 0 bases at V and 4 bases at J, with 5 bases between. Germline V gives CDR1 SGHNT, CDR2 YYREEE (reference sequence).

This clone was recorded only once. The chain combines TRBV13 with TRBJ2-7; 7 bases align to TRBD2. In germline, CDR1 is PRHDT, CDR2 FYEKMQ (reference sequence). V lost 3 bases to trimming and J lost 6 bases; unmatched junction nucleotides: 11. The CDR3 loop spans 15 amino acids. Written as DNA, the CDR3 is TGTGCCAGCAGCTTTGGCGGGAGCGCCAGTTCCGAGCAGTACTTC. Protein product: CASSFGGSASSEQYF.

The rearrangement joins TRBV4-1 to TRBJ2-5, with D unresolved. The J call may be faulty, since TRBJ2-7 better matches the DNA end. The CDR3 runs 15 residues. Germline CDR1 and CDR2: MGHRA and YSYEKL. This CDR3 reads CASSQVSSYSYEQYF. CDR3 DNA: TGCGCCAGCAGCCAAGTTAGCTCATACTCCTACGAGCAGTACTTC.

The V call is TRBV27, the J call TRBJ2-1; TRBD1 might be the D (6 bases). Trimming pared 5 bases from V and 1 base from J, leaving 9 bases between. CDR3 length equals 14 residues. CDR1 is MNHEY and CDR2 is SMNVEV in the germline V gene (reference sequence). DNA of the CDR3: TGTGCCAGCAGTAAACAGGGTTCCTACAATGAGCAGTTCTTC. It translates to CASSKQGSYNEQFF.

V and J are TRBV4-1 and TRBJ2-5; possible D gene TRBD1, 6 bases. CDR1 and CDR2 (germline): MGHRA, YSYEKL. The CDR3 covers 15 residues. Trimming took off 1 base at V and 5 bases at J, with 14 bases between the two ends. CDR3 in DNA: TGCGCCAGCAGCCAAGTATATACAGGGATGGAGACCCAGTACTTC. Translating it yields CASSQVYTGMETQYF.

The rearrangement uses TRBV7-2 and TRBJ1-2, with 8 nucleotides matching TRBD1. V shed 2 bases, J shed 7 bases, and the junction held 3 bases outside the gene matches. This CDR3 has 13 amino acids. Germline V CDR1 and CDR2: SGHTA, FQGNSA. Here the CDR3 reads CASSLLTGAGYTF. The CDR3 bases are TGTGCCAGCAGCTTATTGACAGGGGCTGGCTACACCTTC.

Only a few counts were recorded for this clone. The chain employs TRBV6-6 and TRBJ1-5, with TRBD1 matching over 9 bases. Germline values: CDR1 MNHNY, CDR2 SVGAGI (reference sequence). The trim removed 2 bases at V and 7 bases at J, leaving 9 bases unmatched. The CDR3 totals 16 residues. The CDR3 DNA is TGTGCCAGCAGTTACACGGGACAGGGCGGTTCACAGCCCCAGCATTTT. Protein sequence: CASSYTGQGGSQPQHF.

This clone was observed a few times. The chain recombines TRBV2 with TRBJ2-1; 10 bases agree with TRBD2. CDR1 and CDR2 (germline): SNHLY, FYNNEI. With 2 bases clipped from V and 2 bases from J, the junction kept 6 bases outside the gene matches. This CDR3 is built from 17 residues. CDR3 region: CASSEFGTSGTYNEQFF. CDR3 nucleotide sequence: TGTGCCAGCAGTGAATTTGGAACTAGCGGGACCTACAATGAGCAGTTCTTC. Using reference TRBV2 and TRBJ2-1 for the parts outside the CDR3, the full variable domain is EPEVTQTPSHQVTQMGQEVILRCVPISNHLYFYWYRQILGQKVEFLVSFYNNEISEKSEIFDDQFSVERPDGSNFTLKIRSTKLEDSAMYFCASSEFGTSGTYNEQFFGPGTRLTVL.

The CDR3 sequence is CASRESGGNSYNEQFF. The DNA of the CDR3 is TGTGCCAGCAGAGAAAGCGGGGGGAACTCCTACAATGAGCAGTTCTTC. V gene TRBV27 combines with J gene TRBJ2-1, with 9 bases matching TRBD2. Germline V gene sequence: CDR1 MNHEY, CDR2 SMNVEV (reference sequence). CDR3 length equals 16 residues. The J segment lost 0 bases and the V segment lost 6 bases, leaving 6 bases of the junction unmatched.

This chain joins TRBV29-1 and TRBJ2-5; the match to TRBD2 covers 7 bases. J was trimmed by 5 bases and V by 0 bases; bases with no gene match: 9. The CDR3 extends over 15 amino acids. Germline V gives CDR1 SQVTM, CDR2 ANQGSEA. The CDR3 spells CSVEDLREGFETQYF. For the CDR3, the DNA is TGCAGCGTTGAAGATCTTAGGGAGGGGTTTGAGACCCAGTACTTC.

The chain has TRBV29-1 and TRBJ2-2, with D possibly matching TRBD1 (6 bases). The CDR3 runs to 14 residues. The germline gives CDR1 SQVTM, CDR2 ANQGSEA. Trimming removed 0 bases from V and 6 bases from J, with 11 bases in between. CDR3 in DNA: TGCAGCGTTGAAGATCAAGGGGGTGCCGGGGAGCTGTTTTTT. This sequence encodes CSVEDQGGAGELFF.

As regards this clone: A junction end diverges from the germline sequence, so it may reflect a read error. The rearrangement uses TRBV7-9 and TRBJ2-1, with TRBD2 as a possible D gene (6 bases). Germline V gives CDR1 SEHNR, CDR2 FQNEAQ (reference sequence). The CDR3 totals 12 residues. This CDR3 is CSSTWLGTGQFF. CDR3 DNA sequence: TGTTCCAGCACCTGGCTAGGGACTGGGCAGTTCTTC.

The chain couples TRBV6-1 to TRBJ2-7; D gene uncertain. CDR3 length: 15 residues. The germline V and J ends were trimmed by 3 bases and 2 bases, with 14 bases remaining between them. CDR1 and CDR2 (germline): MNHNS, SASEGT. The CDR3 DNA sequence: TGTGCCAGCAGTGATCTTGTTAAGCTTCCCTACGAGCAGTACTTC. Its protein product is CASSDLVKLPYEQYF.

The chain joins TRBV7-6 to TRBJ2-7; tentative D call: TRBD1 (5 bases). Germline V gene lookup returns CDR1 SGHVS and CDR2 FNYEAQ. This CDR3 has 16 residues. Trimming removed 0 bases at V and 2 bases at J, with 14 bases between. The CDR3 coding sequence is TGTGCCAGCAGCTTAGCGGCCAGGGTGGGGACCTACGAGCAGTACTTC. Protein: CASSLAARVGTYEQYF.

This chain connects TRBV2 to TRBJ2-4; D is perhaps TRBD2 (5 bases). Germline lookup yields CDR1 SNHLY and CDR2 FYNNEI. The CDR3 contains 13 residues. V dropped 2 bases and J dropped 4 bases, with 6 bases sitting between them. The CDR3 DNA reads TGTGCCAGCAGTGAACCGGGGAAAAACATTCAGTACTTC. Translation gives CASSEPGKNIQYF. Combining the CDR3 with reference TRBV2 and TRBJ2-4 gives the whole variable domain EPEVTQTPSHQVTQMGQEVILRCVPISNHLYFYWYRQILGQKVEFLVSFYNNEISEKSEIFDDQFSVERPDGSNFTLKIRSTKLEDSAMYFCASSEPGKNIQYFGAGTRLSVL.